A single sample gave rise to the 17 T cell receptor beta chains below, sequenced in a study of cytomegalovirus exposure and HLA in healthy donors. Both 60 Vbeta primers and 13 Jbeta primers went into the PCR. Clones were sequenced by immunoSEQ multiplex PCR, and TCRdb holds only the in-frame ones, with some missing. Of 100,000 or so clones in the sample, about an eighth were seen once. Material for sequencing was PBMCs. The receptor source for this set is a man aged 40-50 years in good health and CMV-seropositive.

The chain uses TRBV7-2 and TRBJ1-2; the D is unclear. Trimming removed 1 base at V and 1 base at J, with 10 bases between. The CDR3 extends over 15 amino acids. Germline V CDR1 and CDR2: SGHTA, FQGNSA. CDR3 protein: CASSLGGGINYGYTF. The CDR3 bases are TGTGCCAGCAGCTTAGGCGGCGGTATTAACTATGGCTACACCTTC.

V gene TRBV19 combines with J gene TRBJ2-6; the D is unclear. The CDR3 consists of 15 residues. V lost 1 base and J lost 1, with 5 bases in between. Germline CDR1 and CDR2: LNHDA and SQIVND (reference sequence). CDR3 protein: CASSIGQSGANVLTF. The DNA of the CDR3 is TGTGCCAGTAGTATAGGGCAGTCTGGGGCCAACGTCCTGACTTTC.

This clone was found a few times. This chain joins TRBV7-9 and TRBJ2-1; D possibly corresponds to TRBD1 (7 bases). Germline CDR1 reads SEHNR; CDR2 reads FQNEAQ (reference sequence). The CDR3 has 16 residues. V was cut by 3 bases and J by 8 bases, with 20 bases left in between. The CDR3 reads CASSFVRDSFDYEQFF. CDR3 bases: TGTGCCAGCAGCTTCGTGCGGGACAGTTTTGACTATGAGCAGTTCTTC.

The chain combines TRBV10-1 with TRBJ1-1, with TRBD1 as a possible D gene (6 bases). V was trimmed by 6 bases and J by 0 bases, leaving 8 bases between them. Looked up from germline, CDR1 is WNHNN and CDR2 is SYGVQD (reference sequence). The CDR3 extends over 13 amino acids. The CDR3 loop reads CASRDRLNTEAFF. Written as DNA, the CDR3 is TGCGCCAGCAGGGACAGACTGAACACTGAAGCTTTCTTT.

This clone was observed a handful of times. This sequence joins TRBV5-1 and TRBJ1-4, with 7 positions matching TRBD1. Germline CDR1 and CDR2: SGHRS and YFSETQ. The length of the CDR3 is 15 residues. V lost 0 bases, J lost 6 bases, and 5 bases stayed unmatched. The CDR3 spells CASSLAAQGYEKLFF. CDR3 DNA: TGCGCCAGCAGCTTGGCCGCACAGGGGTATGAAAAACTGTTTTTT.

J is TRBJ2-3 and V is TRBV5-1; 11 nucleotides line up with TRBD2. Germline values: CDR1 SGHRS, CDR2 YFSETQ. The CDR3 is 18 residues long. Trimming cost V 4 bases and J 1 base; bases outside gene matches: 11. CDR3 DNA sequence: TGCGCCAGCAGCCCTCAACCCCAACTAGCGGGAGGCACAGATACGCAGTATTTT. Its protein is CASSPQPQLAGGTDTQYF.

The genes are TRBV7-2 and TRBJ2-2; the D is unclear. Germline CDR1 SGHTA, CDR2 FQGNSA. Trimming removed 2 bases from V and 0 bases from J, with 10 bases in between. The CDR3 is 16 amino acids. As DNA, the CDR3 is TGTGCCAGCAGCTTATATGCAGTCGCGAACACCGGGGAGCTGTTTTTT. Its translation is CASSLYAVANTGELFF.

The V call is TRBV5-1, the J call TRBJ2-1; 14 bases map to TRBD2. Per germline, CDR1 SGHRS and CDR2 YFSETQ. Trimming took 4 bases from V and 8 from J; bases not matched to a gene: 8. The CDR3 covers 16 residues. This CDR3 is CASSPEGTSGRHEQFF. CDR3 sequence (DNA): TGCGCCAGCAGCCCCGAAGGGACTAGCGGGAGACATGAGCAGTTCTTC.

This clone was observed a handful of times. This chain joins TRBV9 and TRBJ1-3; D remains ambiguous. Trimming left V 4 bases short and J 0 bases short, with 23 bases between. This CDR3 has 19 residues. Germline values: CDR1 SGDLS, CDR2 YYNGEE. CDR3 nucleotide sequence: TGTGCCAGCAGCTCGCGACTCAGCCGAAACATAGGCTCTGGAAACACCATATATTTT. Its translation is CASSSRLSRNIGSGNTIYF.

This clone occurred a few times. The CDR3 reads CASSKGLFSGRANDEQFF. CDR3 in DNA: TGCGCCAGCAGCAAAGGGTTGTTTAGCGGGAGGGCCAACGATGAGCAGTTCTTC. V is TRBV4-3 and J is TRBJ2-1; 11 nucleotides agree with TRBD2. Trimming removed 5 bases from V and 8 bases from J; junction bases left unmatched: 17. Germline V CDR1 and CDR2: LGHNA, YSLEER. The CDR3 loop spans 18 amino acids.

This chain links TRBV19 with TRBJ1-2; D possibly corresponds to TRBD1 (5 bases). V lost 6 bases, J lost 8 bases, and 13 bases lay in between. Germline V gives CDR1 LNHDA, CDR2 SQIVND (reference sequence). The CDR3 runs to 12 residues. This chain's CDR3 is CASRYDSRGYTF. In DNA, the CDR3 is TGTGCCAGTAGATACGACAGCCGCGGCTACACCTTC.

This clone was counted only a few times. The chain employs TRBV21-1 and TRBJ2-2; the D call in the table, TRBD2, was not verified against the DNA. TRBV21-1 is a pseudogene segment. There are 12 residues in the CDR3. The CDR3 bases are TGTGCCAGCCCCCTTAATCCCGGGGAGCTGTTTTTT. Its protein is CASPLNPGELFF.

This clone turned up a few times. CDR3 region: CASSWGGTGLYNEQFF. In DNA, the CDR3 is TGTGCCAGCAGCTGGGGGGGGACAGGACTTTACAATGAGCAGTTCTTC. The gene calls are TRBV9 and TRBJ2-1, with a weak D call TRBD1 (8 bases). The V end was cut by 4 bases, the J end by 4 bases, with 18 bases between. Germline CDR1 and CDR2: SGDLS and YYNGEE. CDR3 length equals 16 residues.

The CDR3 here is CASSIRQADTQYF. The DNA for the CDR3 is TGTGCCAGTAGTATTAGACAGGCAGATACGCAGTATTTT. V is TRBV19 and J is TRBJ2-3, with a tentative D call TRBD1 (6 bases). The CDR3 totals 13 residues. Germline V lookup: CDR1 LNHDA, CDR2 SQIVND (reference sequence). Trimming took 3 bases from V and 4 from J, leaving 8 bases between them.

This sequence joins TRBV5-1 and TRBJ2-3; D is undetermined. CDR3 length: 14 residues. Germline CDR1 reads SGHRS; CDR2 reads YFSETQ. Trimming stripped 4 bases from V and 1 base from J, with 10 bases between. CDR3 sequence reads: CASSTVRGTDTQYF. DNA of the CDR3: TGCGCCAGCAGCACCGTTCGGGGCACAGATACGCAGTATTTT.

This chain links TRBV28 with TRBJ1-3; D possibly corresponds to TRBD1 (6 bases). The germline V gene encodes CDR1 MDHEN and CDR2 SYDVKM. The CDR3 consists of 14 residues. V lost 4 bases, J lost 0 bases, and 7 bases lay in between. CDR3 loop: CASSWTVSGNTIYF. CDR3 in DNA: TGTGCCAGCAGTTGGACAGTCTCTGGAAACACCATATATTTT.

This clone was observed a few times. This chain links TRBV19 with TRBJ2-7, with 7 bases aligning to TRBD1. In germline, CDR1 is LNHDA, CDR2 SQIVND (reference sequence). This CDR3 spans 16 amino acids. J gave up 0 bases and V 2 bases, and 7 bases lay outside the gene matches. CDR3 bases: TGTGCCAGTAGTATACTAGGCAGGGGGAGCTCCTACGAGCAGTACTTC. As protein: CASSILGRGSSYEQYF.